One and the same sample provided the 10 T cell receptor beta chains below, sequenced in a study of blood T cell repertoires in COVID-19. Sequencing was performed with immunoSEQ multiplex PCR; in TCRdb, only in-frame clones are kept and a portion is missing. Of 300,000 to 500,000 clones detected, 88% appear once; the ten largest clones hold roughly 1.9%. The sequenced sample consisted of PBMCs or T cells enriched from blood (not recorded which). These receptors came from a woman between 40 and 55 years old with acute COVID-19.

In this sample, this clone turned up once. The rearrangement uses TRBV2 and TRBJ1-5; no firm D call. The CDR3 has 19 amino acids. V lost 3 bases, J lost 2 bases, and 23 bases lay in between. Germline CDR1 is SNHLY and CDR2 is FYNNEI. The CDR3 loop reads CASSDLTAKRERGNQPQHF. DNA of the CDR3: TGTGCCAGCAGTGATTTGACCGCCAAGAGGGAACGGGGCAATCAGCCCCAGCATTTT. The full variable domain, in which reference TRBV2 and TRBJ1-5 provide the parts outside the CDR3, is EPEVTQTPSHQVTQMGQEVILRCVPISNHLYFYWYRQILGQKVEFLVSFYNNEISEKSEIFDDQFSVERPDGSNFTLKIRSTKLEDSAMYFCASSDLTAKRERGNQPQHFGDGTRLSIL.

The chain couples TRBV7-6 to TRBJ1-1; a possible D gene is TRBD1 (6 bases). The CDR3 is 16 amino acids. Trimming removed 8 bases at V and 1 base at J, with 20 bases between. CDR1 and CDR2 from the germline V gene are SGHVS and FNYEAQ. This chain's CDR3 is CASGLDVGQPNTEAFF. DNA for the CDR3: TGTGCCAGCGGATTGGACGTGGGACAACCGAACACTGAAGCTTTCTTT.

CDR3 amino acids: CASSLFTGTSTDTQYF. CDR3 bases: TGTGCCAGCAGCTTGTTTACGGGTACTAGCACAGATACGCAGTATTTT. The V gene is TRBV5-8, the J gene TRBJ2-3; the D is unclear. The V end lost 1 base, the J end lost 0 bases, and 12 bases lay between the germline ends. This CDR3 comprises 16 residues. Per germline, CDR1 SGHTS and CDR2 YDEGEE.

V is TRBV7-9 and J is TRBJ1-6, with D perhaps TRBD1 (5 bases). With 5 bases removed from V and 6 bases from J, the gap between germline ends came to 17 bases. This CDR3 spans 16 amino acids. In germline, CDR1 is SEHNR, CDR2 FQNEAQ (reference sequence). CDR3 region: CASSPSGRLGNSPLHF. The DNA for the CDR3 is TGTGCCAGCAGCCCCTCAGGGAGGTTAGGTAATTCACCCCTCCACTTT.

The rearrangement links TRBV4-1 to TRBJ2-7, with 9 bases aligning to TRBD1. CDR3 size: 15 residues. Germline V gene data show CDR1 as MGHRA and CDR2 as YSYEKL. Germline trimming cut 4 bases from V and 4 bases from J; bases unmatched to any gene: 8. CDR3 region: CASSRQWDRVYEQYF. The CDR3, as DNA: TGCGCCAGCAGCCGCCAATGGGACAGGGTTTACGAGCAGTACTTC.

The CDR3 DNA is TGTGCCAGCAGCTGGACCGGACTAGCGGGGGGTTTCCAAGAGACCCAGTACTTC. It translates to CASSWTGLAGGFQETQYF. The chain is built from TRBV5-5 and TRBJ2-5; TRBD2 matches 14 bases. CDR1 is SGHKS, CDR2 YYEKEE, per germline (reference sequence). V lost 3 bases and J lost 1; bases outside the gene matches: 8. The CDR3 runs to 18 residues. Full variable domain (rest looked up from reference TRBV5-5 and TRBJ2-5): DAGVTQSPTHLIKTRGQQVTLRCSPISGHKSVSWYQQVLGQGPQFIFQYYEKEERGRGNFPDRFSARQFPNYSSELNVNALLLGDSALYLCASSWTGLAGGFQETQYFGPGTRLLVL.

This chain uses TRBV4-1 with TRBJ1-2, with TRBD1 matching over 7 bases. This CDR3 has 15 residues. V shed 2 bases and J 2 bases; nucleotides not matched to a gene: 5. In germline, CDR1 is MGHRA, CDR2 YSYEKL. This CDR3 reads CASSQTPGQNYGYTF. For the CDR3, the DNA is TGCGCCAGCAGCCAAACCCCGGGACAGAACTATGGCTACACCTTC.

The rearrangement links TRBV5-6 to TRBJ2-1; TRBD2 might be the D (6 bases). Per germline, CDR1 SGHDT and CDR2 YYEEEE. The CDR3 totals 14 residues. V lost 0 bases, J lost 7 bases, and 11 bases lay in between. The CDR3 region has the DNA TGTGCCAGCAGCTTGGTGGCAGGGAGGAATGAGCAGTTCTTC. This translates into CASSLVAGRNEQFF.

Of note for this clone: A read error may account for a junction end that differs from germline. This chain links TRBV2 with TRBJ1-4; TRBD1 is a possible D gene (5 bases). The CDR3 sequence is 14 residues long. Germline CDR1 SNHLY, CDR2 FYNNEI. CDR3 DNA sequence: TGTACCAGCAGTGAAGTCGGTAGGGGAGAAAAACTGTTTTTT. The encoded protein is CTSSEVGRGEKLFF.

This chain links TRBV19 with TRBJ2-3, with 7 bases lining up with TRBD1. V dropped 5 bases and J dropped 4; count of bases not matched to a gene: 6. Germline V CDR1 and CDR2: LNHDA, SQIVND (reference sequence). The CDR3 length is 14 residues. CDR3 nucleotide sequence: TGTGCCAGTAGTGCCGGACAGGCAGCAGATACGCAGTATTTT. This encodes CASSAGQAADTQYF.